The 29 T cell receptor beta chains presented below share a single source sample, sequenced in a study of T cells in localized non-small cell lung cancer. Repertoires were generated with immunoSEQ multiplex PCR, while TCRdb's copy carries only in-frame clones and drops some. The sample carries roughly 70,000 clones, 86% recorded once. Sequenced here: peripheral blood, sampled before any cancer treatment. The receptors stem from a male donor older than 55 with stage III squamous cell lung carcinoma.

This clone was seen more than once but under ten times. J is TRBJ1-5 and V is TRBV6-1; possibly TRBD1 for D (5 bases). Germline lookup yields CDR1 MNHNS and CDR2 SASEGT. The V gene lost 7 bases and the J gene lost 2 bases, with 15 bases spanning the gap. The CDR3 loop spans 15 amino acids. In DNA form, the CDR3 reads TGTGCCAGCAAGGTCAAAGGGGAGGGCAATCAGCCCCAGCATTTT. It yields the protein CASKVKGEGNQPQHF.

In DNA form, the CDR3 reads TGTGCCAGTAGTATAGATCGGGTGGGGGGCGTGAACAATGAGCAGTTCTTC. Its protein is CASSIDRVGGVNNEQFF. This chain links TRBV19 with TRBJ2-1, with D perhaps being TRBD1 or TRBD2 (6 bases each). The CDR3 consists of 17 residues. Germline V gene lookup returns CDR1 LNHDA and CDR2 SQIVND (reference sequence). V was clipped by 0 bases and J by 5 bases, with 17 bases between them. Looking up the rest from reference TRBV19 and TRBJ2-1 gives the full variable domain: DGGITQSPKYLFRKEGQNVTLSCEQNLNHDAMYWYRQDPGQGLRLIYYSQIVNDFQKGDIAEGYSVSREKKESFPLTVTSAQKNPTAFYLCASSIDRVGGVNNEQFFGPGTRLTVL.

The V and J genes are TRBV2 and TRBJ2-7, with 8 nucleotides matching TRBD2. Germline V gene data show CDR1 as SNHLY and CDR2 as FYNNEI. The trim removed 6 bases at V and 0 bases at J, leaving 1 base unmatched. The CDR3 sequence is 13 residues long. The chain's CDR3 is CASRTSGSYEQYV. In DNA form, the CDR3 reads TGTGCCAGCAGAACTAGCGGCTCCTACGAGCAGTACGTC.

V and J are TRBV6-1 and TRBJ1-5, with D unclear. Trimming shortened V by 5 bases and J by 1 base, and 12 bases separated the two germline ends. CDR1 is MNHNS and CDR2 is SASEGT in the germline V gene. The CDR3 length is 15 residues. CDR3 region: CASSPSFWSNQPQHF. The CDR3 region has the DNA TGTGCCAGCAGTCCGTCCTTCTGGAGCAATCAGCCCCAGCATTTT.

This clone was picked up a small number of times. J is TRBJ1-2 and V is TRBV25-1; D perhaps matches TRBD1 (5 bases). Germline CDR1 reads MGHDK; CDR2 reads SYGVNS. The V end was cut by 4 bases, the J end by 8 bases, with 17 bases between. This CDR3 region has 14 residues. The CDR3 sequence is CASSVSGAQSGYTF. CDR3 DNA sequence: TGTGCCAGCAGTGTATCCGGGGCCCAATCCGGCTACACCTTC.

The chain recombines TRBV19 with TRBJ1-6; unclear D gene. The CDR3 totals 14 residues. In germline, CDR1 is LNHDA, CDR2 SQIVND (reference sequence). V lost 3 bases and J 10 bases, leaving 13 bases between the germline ends. In DNA, the CDR3 is TGTGCCAGTAGTATCGGGGATGACGGGTCACCCCTCCACTTT. Its translation: CASSIGDDGSPLHF.

This chain links TRBV12-5 with TRBJ2-3; weak D call: TRBD2 (7 bases). The CDR3 runs 17 residues. Germline CDR1 reads LGHNT; CDR2 reads FRNRAP. Trimming took 5 bases from V and 2 from J, leaving 20 bases between them. This CDR3 reads CASGPLPTGGPTDTQYF. The CDR3 nucleotides read TGTGCTAGTGGTCCCCTCCCAACGGGGGGCCCCACAGATACGCAGTATTTT.

The V call is TRBV2, the J call TRBJ1-2; D is perhaps TRBD1 (6 bases). Germline CDR1 reads SNHLY; CDR2 reads FYNNEI. V shed 2 bases and J shed 4 bases, with 14 bases lying between them. The CDR3 runs to 15 residues. For the CDR3, the DNA is TGTGCCAGCAGTGAATTAATAGGGGGGCTCTATGGCTACACCTTC. As protein: CASSELIGGLYGYTF.

The chain recombines TRBV11-2 with TRBJ1-4; 7 bases fit TRBD1. CDR1 and CDR2 (germline): SGHAT, FQNNGV. This CDR3 comprises 16 residues. V lost 4 bases and J lost 8; bases outside the gene matches: 13. The CDR3 spells CASSSYDRDGWEKLFF. In nucleotides, the CDR3 is TGTGCCAGCAGCTCGTACGACAGGGACGGATGGGAAAAACTGTTTTTT.

The chain employs TRBV18 and TRBJ1-5; D remains ambiguous. V shed 6 bases and J shed 11 bases, with 32 bases lying between them. Germline V gives CDR1 KGHSH, CDR2 LQKENI. This CDR3 comprises 18 residues. As DNA, the CDR3 is TGTGCCAGCTCCTACGCGGTCCTTTCTCCTGACGGCTCCGAGACCCAGCATTTT. As protein: CASSYAVLSPDGSETQHF.

The chain carries TRBV29-1 and TRBJ1-6, with 10 bases fitting TRBD1. The ends lost 6 bases at V and 6 bases at J; junction bases unmatched: 5. The CDR3 contains 14 residues. Germline V gene sequence: CDR1 SQVTM, CDR2 ANQGSEA. CDR3 protein: CSVLDRGPNSPLHF. The CDR3, as DNA: TGCAGCGTCCTTGACAGGGGGCCTAATTCACCCCTCCACTTT.

The chain couples TRBV5-1 to TRBJ2-3, with D unresolved. V dropped 0 bases and J dropped 2 bases, with 1 base sitting between them. The CDR3 loop spans 12 amino acids. CDR1 is SGHRS, CDR2 YFSETQ, per germline. This CDR3 is CASSLATDTQYF. The CDR3 bases are TGCGCCAGCAGCTTGGCCACAGATACGCAGTATTTT.

The genes are TRBV5-1 and TRBJ1-1; TRBD1 matches at 9 bases. The CDR3 has 18 residues. Trimming took 0 bases from V and 3 from J; bases not matched to a gene: 12. The germline V gene has CDR1 SGHRS and CDR2 YFSETQ. Here the CDR3 reads CASSLAGLRDRADTEAFF. DNA of the CDR3: TGCGCCAGCAGCTTGGCTGGGCTTAGGGACAGGGCTGACACTGAAGCTTTCTTT.

DNA for the CDR3: TGTGCCAGCAGCGCCTCCCTCGAGACAGCCGGGGAGCTGTTTTTT. Residues: CASSASLETAGELFF. The chain employs TRBV9 and TRBJ2-2, with TRBD1 as a possible D gene (5 bases). This CDR3 has 15 amino acids. CDR1 SGDLS and CDR2 YYNGEE come from the germline V gene. V lost 3 bases, J lost 6 bases, and 15 bases lay in between.

The chain employs TRBV4-2 and TRBJ1-4; TRBD1 is a possible D gene (6 bases). The V gene's germline CDR1 is LGHNA and CDR2 YNFKEQ. The CDR3 contains 15 residues. Trimming removed 0 bases from V and 5 bases from J, with 10 bases in between. This chain's CDR3 is CASSQDGQKNEKLFF. The CDR3 DNA reads TGTGCCAGCAGCCAAGATGGACAGAAGAATGAAAAACTGTTTTTT.

V gene TRBV4-1 combines with J gene TRBJ1-3; the D is unclear. Trimming pared 4 bases from V and 0 bases from J, leaving 10 bases between. There are 15 residues in the CDR3. Per germline, CDR1 MGHRA and CDR2 YSYEKL. The CDR3, as DNA: TGCGCCAGCAGCCTTGCAGGCGGCTCTGGAAACACCATATATTTT. Translation: CASSLAGGSGNTIYF.

The J gene is TRBJ2-6, the V gene TRBV11-3; TRBD1 or TRBD2 may be the D gene (5 bases each). CDR3 size: 14 residues. Germline V gives CDR1 SGHNT, CDR2 YENEEA. Trimming pared 6 bases from V and 11 bases from J, leaving 17 bases between. CDR3 in amino acids: CASRGRSSEDVLTF. As DNA, the CDR3 is TGTGCCAGCAGGGGACGGAGTTCGGAGGACGTCCTGACTTTC.

The chain joins TRBV7-9 to TRBJ2-5; D not resolved. Germline V lookup: CDR1 SEHNR, CDR2 FQNEAQ (reference sequence). With 8 bases removed from V and 1 base from J, the gap between germline ends came to 20 bases. CDR3 length equals 16 residues. CDR3 nucleotide sequence: TGTGCCAGCCTCAACCCCGGGCCCCACGCCCAAGAGACCCAGTACTTC. It specifies CASLNPGPHAQETQYF.

The V and J genes are TRBV7-8 and TRBJ2-7; possible D gene TRBD2, 6 bases. The ends were cut back, 2 bases at V and 5 bases at J, with 13 bases in the middle. There are 14 residues in the CDR3. Germline CDR1 and CDR2: SGHVS and FQNEAQ. The CDR3 DNA reads as TGTGCCAGCAGCTTACTAACGTCGGGGGACGAGCAGTACGTC. Its translation is CASSLLTSGDEQYV.

The chain employs TRBV6-1 and TRBJ2-7; no reliable D call. The CDR3 consists of 10 residues. The V end lost 11 bases, the J end lost 4 bases, and 9 bases lay between the germline ends. Germline loops: CDR1 MNHNS, CDR2 SASEGT. The CDR3 DNA follows: TGTGCCTCCGCCGAATACGAGCAGTACTTC. Translating it yields CASAEYEQYF.

This clone has just a few counts. Germline is not matched at one junction end, which may reflect a read error. V is TRBV28 and J is TRBJ1-5; the D gene is possibly TRBD1 (6 bases). From germline, CDR1 is MDHEN and CDR2 SYDVKM. This CDR3 spans 12 amino acids. CDR3 residues: CASIITPGHGNF. DNA of the CDR3: TGTGCCAGCATTATTACCCCGGGACACGGCAATTTT.

This clone was seen a single time. The V gene is TRBV5-8, the J gene TRBJ1-1; D is undetermined. Germline V gene data show CDR1 as SGHTS and CDR2 as YDEGEE. V dropped 2 bases and J dropped 0 bases, with 11 bases sitting between them. The CDR3 is 15 amino acids. The chain's CDR3 is CASSLGRDMNTEAFF. CDR3 sequence (DNA): TGTGCCAGCAGCTTAGGGAGGGATATGAACACTGAAGCTTTCTTT.

V and J are TRBV11-2 and TRBJ2-5; TRBD2 aligns across 8 bases. Per germline, CDR1 SGHAT and CDR2 FQNNGV. The CDR3 extends over 15 amino acids. V was pared by 5 bases and J by 3 bases, with 8 bases of the junction left unmatched. The CDR3 region has the DNA TGTGCCAGCAGCCCGGGGGCAGCGGGGGAAGAGACCCAGTACTTC. Its translation is CASSPGAAGEETQYF.

The chain carries TRBV2 and TRBJ2-5, with D perhaps TRBD2 (6 bases). V gave up 2 bases and J gave up 5 bases, with 12 bases separating them. CDR3 length equals 14 residues. Germline V gene lookup returns CDR1 SNHLY and CDR2 FYNNEI. CDR3 sequence: CASSESGLRETQYF. The DNA for the CDR3 is TGTGCCAGCAGTGAATCAGGACTAAGGGAGACCCAGTACTTC.

V and J are TRBV13 and TRBJ2-1; 8 bases agree with TRBD2. This CDR3 is 14 amino acids long. Germline trimming cut 8 bases from V and 6 bases from J; bases unmatched to any gene: 9. The germline V gene encodes CDR1 PRHDT and CDR2 FYEKMQ (reference sequence). CDR3 bases: TGTGCCAGCGGAGGAGCGGGGGACCCCAATGAGCAGTTCTTC. This encodes CASGGAGDPNEQFF.

CDR3 nucleotides: TGTGCCAGCAGACAGGGGTATGAATATGGCTACACCTTC. It codes for CASRQGYEYGYTF. V gene TRBV6-5 combines with J gene TRBJ1-2, with 7 bases lining up with TRBD1. In germline, CDR1 is MNHEY, CDR2 SVGAGI. The CDR3 consists of 13 residues. V dropped 6 bases and J dropped 5; count of bases not matched to a gene: 6.

The chain recombines TRBV2 with TRBJ2-2; TRBD2 matches 8 bases. Germline loops: CDR1 SNHLY, CDR2 FYNNEI. V shed 0 bases, J shed 1 base, and the junction held 4 bases outside the gene matches. The CDR3 contains 17 residues. CDR3 nucleotides: TGTGCCAGCAGTGAAGCTGTGGCGGGGGGGAACACCGGGGAGCTGTTTTTT. Its protein product is CASSEAVAGGNTGELFF.

This clone was recorded only once. The rearrangement joins TRBV9 to TRBJ2-3, with 10 nucleotides matching TRBD2. Germline loops: CDR1 SGDLS, CDR2 YYNGEE. The CDR3 is made up of 16 amino acids. Germline trimming cut 4 bases from V and 5 bases from J; bases unmatched to any gene: 10. The CDR3 here is CASSLSGGAGGDTQYF. CDR3 sequence (DNA): TGTGCCAGCAGCCTCAGCGGGGGGGCCGGGGGAGATACGCAGTATTTT.

V and J are TRBV6-6 and TRBJ1-1; TRBD1 agrees at 7 bases. V shed 10 bases and J 0 bases; nucleotides not matched to a gene: 5. The CDR3 has 13 residues. Per the germline V gene, CDR1 is MNHNY and CDR2 is SVGAGI (reference sequence). CDR3: CATETGVNTEAFF. CDR3 nucleotides: TGTGCCACCGAAACAGGGGTGAACACTGAAGCTTTCTTT.